Included here is one T cell receptor beta chain sequence, with context. The data originate from a study of blood T cell repertoires in COVID-19. Overall study context: Collection of acute and convalescent COVID-19 samples took place in the United States, Italy and Spain. In each case, the material was cDNA or gDNA derived from T cells, B-cell-depleted T cells, or PBMCs.

Per germline, CDR1 LNHDA and CDR2 SQIVND (reference sequence). The trim removed 4 bases at V and 4 bases at J, leaving 14 bases unmatched. CDR3 length: 17 residues. Per the original data handling: Reference gene primers were amplified, and this amplification served to estimate nucleated cell counts. Some clones are missing from TCRdb's copy, which holds only in-frame ones; the method was immunoSEQ multiplex PCR. For V, J and clone size, that table is used; D and trimming come from the DNA. The sample yields more than 150,000 clones, roughly 90% seen once. The sequence was obtained from a man between 65 and 80 years old with active or convalescent COVID-19. V gene TRBV19 combines with J gene TRBJ1-2; 8 bases align to TRBD1. The sample taken for sequencing was peripheral blood. The CDR3 protein is CASSTGTGLLGIYGYTF. CDR3 sequence (DNA): TGTGCCAGTAGTACCGGGACAGGACTTCTCGGTATCTATGGCTACACCTTC.